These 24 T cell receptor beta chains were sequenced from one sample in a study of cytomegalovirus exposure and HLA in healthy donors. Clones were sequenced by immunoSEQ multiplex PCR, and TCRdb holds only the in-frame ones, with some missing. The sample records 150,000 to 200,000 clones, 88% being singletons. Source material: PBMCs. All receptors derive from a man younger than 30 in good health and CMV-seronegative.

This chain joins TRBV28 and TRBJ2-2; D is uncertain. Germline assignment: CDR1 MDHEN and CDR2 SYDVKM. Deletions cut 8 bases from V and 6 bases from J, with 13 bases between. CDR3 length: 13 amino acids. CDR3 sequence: CASAFWSAGELFF. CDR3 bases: TGTGCCAGCGCGTTTTGGTCGGCCGGGGAGCTGTTTTTT.

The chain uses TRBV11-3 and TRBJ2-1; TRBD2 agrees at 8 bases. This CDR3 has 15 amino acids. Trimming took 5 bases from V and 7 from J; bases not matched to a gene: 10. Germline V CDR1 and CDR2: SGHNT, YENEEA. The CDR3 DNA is TGTGCCAGCAGCCGTAGCGGGGTGGGGACTAATGAGCAGTTCTTC. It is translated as CASSRSGVGTNEQFF.

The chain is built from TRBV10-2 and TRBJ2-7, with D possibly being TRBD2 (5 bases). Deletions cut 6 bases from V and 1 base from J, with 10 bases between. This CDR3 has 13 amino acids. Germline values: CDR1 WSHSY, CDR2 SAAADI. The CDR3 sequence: CASSVGVSYEQYF. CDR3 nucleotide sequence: TGCGCCAGCAGCGTCGGGGTTTCCTACGAGCAGTACTTC.

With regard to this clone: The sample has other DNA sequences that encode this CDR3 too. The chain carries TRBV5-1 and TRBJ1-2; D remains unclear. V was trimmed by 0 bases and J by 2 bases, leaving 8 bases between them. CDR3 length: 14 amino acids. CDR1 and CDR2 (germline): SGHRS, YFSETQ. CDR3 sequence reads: CASSLGGSNYGYTF. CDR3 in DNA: TGCGCCAGCAGCTTGGGAGGTAGCAACTATGGCTACACCTTC. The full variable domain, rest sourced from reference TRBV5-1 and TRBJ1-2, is KAGVTQTPRYLIKTRGQQVTLSCSPISGHRSVSWYQQTPGQGLQFLFEYFSETQRNKGNFPGRFSGRQFSNSRSEMNVSTLELGDSALYLCASSLGGSNYGYTFGSGTRLTVV.

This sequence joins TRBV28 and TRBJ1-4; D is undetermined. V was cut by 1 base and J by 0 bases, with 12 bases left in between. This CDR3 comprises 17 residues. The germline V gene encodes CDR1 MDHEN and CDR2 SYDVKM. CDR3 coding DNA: TGTGCCAGCAGTTTATTTAGCGGTAGTGCAACTAATGAAAAACTGTTTTTT. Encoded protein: CASSLFSGSATNEKLFF. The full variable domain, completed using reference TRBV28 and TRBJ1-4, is DVKVTQSSRYLVKRTGEKVFLECVQDMDHENMFWYRQDPGLGLRLIYFSYDVKMKEKGDIPEGYSVSREKKERFSLILESASTNQTSMYLCASSLFSGSATNEKLFFGSGTQLSVL.

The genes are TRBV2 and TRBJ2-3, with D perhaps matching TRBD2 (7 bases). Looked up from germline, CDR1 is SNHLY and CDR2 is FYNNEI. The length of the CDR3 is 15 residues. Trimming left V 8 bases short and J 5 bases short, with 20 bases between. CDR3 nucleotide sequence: TGTGCCAGCTCAGGGACCGTGAGGGGGGGAGATACGCAGTATTTT. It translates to CASSGTVRGGDTQYF.

In DNA form, the CDR3 reads TGTGCCAGTAGGGGACAGGGGTCTATGGATGGCTACACCTTC. Encoded protein: CASRGQGSMDGYTF. The chain recombines TRBV19 with TRBJ1-2; 10 nucleotides agree with TRBD1. From germline, CDR1 is LNHDA and CDR2 SQIVND (reference sequence). The CDR3 length is 14 residues. The V gene end was trimmed by 6 bases and the J gene end by 6 bases; junction bases not matched to a gene: 7.

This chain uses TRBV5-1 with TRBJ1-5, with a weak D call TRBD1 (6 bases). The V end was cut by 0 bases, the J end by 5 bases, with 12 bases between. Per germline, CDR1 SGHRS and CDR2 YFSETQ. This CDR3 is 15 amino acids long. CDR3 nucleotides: TGCGCCAGCAGCTTGGCAGGGGATGGGGATCAGCCCCAGCATTTT. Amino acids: CASSLAGDGDQPQHF.

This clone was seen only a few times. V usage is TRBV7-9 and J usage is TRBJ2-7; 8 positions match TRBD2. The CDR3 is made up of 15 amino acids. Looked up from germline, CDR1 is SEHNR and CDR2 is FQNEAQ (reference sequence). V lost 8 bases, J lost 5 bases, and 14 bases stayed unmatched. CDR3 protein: CASSPGLAHGNEQYF. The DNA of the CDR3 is TGTGCCAGCTCCCCCGGACTAGCCCACGGGAACGAGCAGTACTTC.

CDR3 loop: CASSRSGDSNQPQHF. The CDR3 region has the DNA TGTGCCAGCAGCCGGTCGGGGGATAGCAATCAGCCCCAGCATTTT. The chain carries TRBV5-6 and TRBJ1-5; D is perhaps TRBD1 (5 bases). This CDR3 region has 15 residues. CDR1 is SGHDT and CDR2 is YYEEEE in the germline V gene. V was pared by 4 bases and J by 0 bases, with 11 bases between.

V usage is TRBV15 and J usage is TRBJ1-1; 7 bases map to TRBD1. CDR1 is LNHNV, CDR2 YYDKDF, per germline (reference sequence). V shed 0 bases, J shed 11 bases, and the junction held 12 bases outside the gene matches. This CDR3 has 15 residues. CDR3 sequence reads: CATSRDQGGWGNAFF. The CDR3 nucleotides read TGTGCCACCAGCAGAGATCAGGGGGGCTGGGGTAATGCTTTCTTT.

The CDR3 DNA reads as TGTGCCAGCAGCTTGTCACTAGCGGGGGGCTTAGGGAAGACCCAGTACTTC. This codes for CASSLSLAGGLGKTQYF. This chain links TRBV5-4 with TRBJ2-5, with 12 bases that match TRBD2. Germline CDR1 and CDR2: SGHNT and YYREEE (reference sequence). The V gene end was trimmed by 1 base and the J gene end by 6 bases; junction bases not matched to a gene: 10. The CDR3 contains 17 residues. The whole variable domain, remainder taken from reference TRBV5-4 and TRBJ2-5, is ETGVTQSPTHLIKTRGQQVTLRCSSQSGHNTVSWYQQALGQGPQFIFQYYREEENGRGNFPPRFSGLQFPNYSSELNVNALELDDSALYLCASSLSLAGGLGKTQYFGPGTRLLVL.

The CDR3 region has the DNA TGTGCCAGCAGCCACGGGATTCGGGGTGAAAAACTGTTTTTT. Protein: CASSHGIRGEKLFF. This chain joins TRBV5-8 and TRBJ1-4, with D hard to call. In germline, CDR1 is SGHTS, CDR2 YDEGEE. The germline V and J ends were trimmed by 4 bases and 7 bases, with 14 bases remaining between them. The CDR3 is 14 amino acids.

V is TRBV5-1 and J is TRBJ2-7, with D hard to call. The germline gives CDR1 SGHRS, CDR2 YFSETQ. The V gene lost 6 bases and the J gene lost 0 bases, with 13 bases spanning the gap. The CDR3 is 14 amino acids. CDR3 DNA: TGCGCCAGCACTCTGACATCGCCCTCCTACGAGCAGTACTTC. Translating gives CASTLTSPSYEQYF. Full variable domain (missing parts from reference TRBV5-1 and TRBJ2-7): KAGVTQTPRYLIKTRGQQVTLSCSPISGHRSVSWYQQTPGQGLQFLFEYFSETQRNKGNFPGRFSGRQFSNSRSEMNVSTLELGDSALYLCASTLTSPSYEQYFGPGTRLTVT.

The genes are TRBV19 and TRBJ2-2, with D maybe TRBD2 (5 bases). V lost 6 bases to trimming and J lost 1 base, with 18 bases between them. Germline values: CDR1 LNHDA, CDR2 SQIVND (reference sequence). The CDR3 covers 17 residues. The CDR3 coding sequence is TGTGCCAGTAGCCTACGATCGGAGGTCTTGAACACCGGGGAGCTGTTTTTT. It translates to CASSLRSEVLNTGELFF.

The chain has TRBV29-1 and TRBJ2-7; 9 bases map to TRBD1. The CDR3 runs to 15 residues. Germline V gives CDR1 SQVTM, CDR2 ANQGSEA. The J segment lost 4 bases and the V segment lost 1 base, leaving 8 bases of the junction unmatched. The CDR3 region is CSVEGEDRGEYEQYF. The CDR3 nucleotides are TGCAGCGTTGAAGGGGAGGACAGGGGAGAATACGAGCAGTACTTC.

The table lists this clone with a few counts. CDR3 sequence: CASSPLGTAEQYF. CDR3 coding DNA: TGTGCCAGCAGCCCACTGGGGACAGCCGAGCAGTACTTC. V is TRBV9 and J is TRBJ2-7; 7 nucleotides line up with TRBD1. Germline V gives CDR1 SGDLS, CDR2 YYNGEE. Losses at the gene ends were 4 bases for V and 6 bases for J; bases not matched to a gene: 7. This CDR3 has 13 residues. Variable domain in full (rest from reference TRBV9 and TRBJ2-7): DSGVTQTPKHLITATGQRVTLRCSPRSGDLSVYWYQQSLDQGLQFLIQYYNGEERAKGNILERFSAQQFPDLHSELNLSSLELGDSALYFCASSPLGTAEQYFGPGTRLTVT.

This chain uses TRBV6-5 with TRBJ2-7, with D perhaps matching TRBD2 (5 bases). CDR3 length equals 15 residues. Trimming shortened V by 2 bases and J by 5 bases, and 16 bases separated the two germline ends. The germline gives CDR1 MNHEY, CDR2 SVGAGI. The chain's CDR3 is CASSYGETDRDEQYF. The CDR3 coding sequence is TGTGCCAGCAGTTACGGGGAGACCGATCGGGACGAGCAGTACTTC.

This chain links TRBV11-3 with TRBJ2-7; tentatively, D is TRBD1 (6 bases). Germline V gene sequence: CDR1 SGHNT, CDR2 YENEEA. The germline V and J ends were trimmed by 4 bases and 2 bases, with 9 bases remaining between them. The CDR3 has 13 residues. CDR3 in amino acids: CASSSRDTYEQYF. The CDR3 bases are TGTGCCAGCAGCTCCCGGGACACCTACGAGCAGTACTTC.

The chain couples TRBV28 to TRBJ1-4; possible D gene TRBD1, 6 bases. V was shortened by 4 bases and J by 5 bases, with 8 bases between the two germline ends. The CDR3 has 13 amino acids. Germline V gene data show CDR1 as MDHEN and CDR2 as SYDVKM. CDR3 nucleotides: TGTGCCAGCAGTTCCGGACAGAATGAAAAACTGTTTTTT. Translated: CASSSGQNEKLFF.

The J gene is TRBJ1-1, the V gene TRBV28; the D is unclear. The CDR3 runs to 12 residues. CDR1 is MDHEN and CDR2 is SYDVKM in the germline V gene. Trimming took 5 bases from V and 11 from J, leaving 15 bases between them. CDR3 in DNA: TGTGCCAGCAGTCCCCAGAATGCACCGGCTTTCTTT. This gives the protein CASSPQNAPAFF. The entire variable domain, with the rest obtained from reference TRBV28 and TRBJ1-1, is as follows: DVKVTQSSRYLVKRTGEKVFLECVQDMDHENMFWYRQDPGLGLRLIYFSYDVKMKEKGDIPEGYSVSREKKERFSLILESASTNQTSMYLCASSPQNAPAFFGQGTRLTVV.

The CDR3 DNA follows: TGCGCCAGCAGCCTTAGCTCCTACGAGCAGTACGTC. Residues: CASSLSSYEQYV. V gene TRBV10-2 combines with J gene TRBJ2-7; D call uncertain. Per the germline V gene, CDR1 is WSHSY and CDR2 is SAAADI. Trimming took 6 bases from V and 0 from J, leaving 6 bases between them. This CDR3 has 12 residues.

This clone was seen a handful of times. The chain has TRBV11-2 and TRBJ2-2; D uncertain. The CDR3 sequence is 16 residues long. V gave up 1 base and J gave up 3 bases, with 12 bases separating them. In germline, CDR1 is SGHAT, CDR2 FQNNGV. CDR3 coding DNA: TGTGCCAGCAGCTTAGTGGTAGCCGCGGACACCGGGGAGCTGTTTTTT. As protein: CASSLVVAADTGELFF. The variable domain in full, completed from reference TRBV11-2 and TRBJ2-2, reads EAGVAQSPRYKIIEKRQSVAFWCNPISGHATLYWYQQILGQGPKLLIQFQNNGVVDDSQLPKDRFSAERLKGVDSTLKIQPAKLEDSAVYLCASSLVVAADTGELFFGEGSRLTVL.

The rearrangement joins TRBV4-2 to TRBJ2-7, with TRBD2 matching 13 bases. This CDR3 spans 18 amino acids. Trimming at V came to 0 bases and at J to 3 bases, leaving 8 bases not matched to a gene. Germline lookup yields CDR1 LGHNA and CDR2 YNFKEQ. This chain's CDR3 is CASSQDLGTSGTNYEQYF. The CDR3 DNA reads TGTGCCAGCAGCCAAGATTTGGGGACTAGCGGGACCAACTACGAGCAGTACTTC.